This T cell receptor beta chain was identified in a study of blood T cell repertoires in COVID-19. Study summary: Sites across the United States, Italy and Spain contributed samples from acute and convalescent COVID-19. Sample material is recorded as cDNA or gDNA derived from T cells, B-cell-depleted T cells, or PBMCs.

TCRdb's table, derived via immunoSEQ multiplex PCR, lists solely in-frame clones and lacks some. The repertoire holds 250,000 or so clones, with over 80% as singletons. Germline V CDR1 and CDR2: LGHNA, YNFKEQ. Trimming cost V 3 bases and J 0 bases, with 9 bases left between them. The CDR3 is 15 amino acids. The V and J genes are TRBV4-2 and TRBJ1-5, with unresolved D. The source material was PBMCs or T cells enriched from blood (not recorded which). The clonotype was recovered from a woman in her twenties or thirties with acute COVID-19. This CDR3 is CASSQEGNSNQPQHF. Written as DNA, the CDR3 is TGTGCCAGCAGCCAGGAGGGTAATAGCAATCAGCCCCAGCATTTT.